This T cell receptor beta chain was sequenced in a study of cytomegalovirus exposure and HLA in healthy donors. Trimming at V came to 3 bases and at J to 7 bases, leaving 8 bases not matched to a gene. This CDR3 is 15 amino acids long. Germline V CDR1 and CDR2: SGHTA, FQGNSA. Vbeta (60) and Jbeta (13) primers were used in the PCR. Sequenced by immunoSEQ multiplex PCR; TCRdb stores in-frame clones only, minus some. Here the sample spans over 110,000 clones, about four fifths being singletons. What was sequenced was PBMCs. J is TRBJ1-4 and V is TRBV7-2, with TRBD1 matching over 7 bases. The source is a man between 40 and 49 years old in good health and CMV-seronegative. The CDR3 here is CASSFPGTASEKLFF. The CDR3 nucleotides are TGTGCCAGCAGCTTCCCCGGGACAGCGAGTGAAAAACTGTTTTTT.